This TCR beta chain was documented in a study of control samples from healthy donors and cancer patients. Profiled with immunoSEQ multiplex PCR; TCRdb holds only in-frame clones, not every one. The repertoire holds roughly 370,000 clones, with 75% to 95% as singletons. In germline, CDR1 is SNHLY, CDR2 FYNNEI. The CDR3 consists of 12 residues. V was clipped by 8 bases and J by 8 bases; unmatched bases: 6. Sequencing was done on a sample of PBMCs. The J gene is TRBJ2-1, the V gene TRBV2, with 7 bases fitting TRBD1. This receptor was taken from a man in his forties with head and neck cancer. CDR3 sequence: CASHPDRDEQFF. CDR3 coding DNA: TGTGCCAGCCACCCTGACAGGGATGAGCAGTTCTTC.